A selection of T cell receptor beta chains follows, all from one sample in a study of blood T cell repertoires in COVID-19. Profiled with immunoSEQ multiplex PCR; TCRdb holds only in-frame clones, not every one. The sample contains about 350,000 clones, 91% of which appear only once. Specimen: peripheral blood. Receptors originate from a woman aged 18-29 years who had recovered from COVID-19. Both conserved end residues are part of each CDR3. Each record gives: clone size, D gene, J gene, V gene, CDR3 DNA, CDR3 protein. D genes are given only for firm matches. Clone size is shown for a subset of rows, as once, few, many or a class of expanded clone.

clone size: NA
D gene: TRBD1
J gene: TRBJ1-2
V gene: TRBV7-2
CDR3 DNA: TGTGCCAGCAGCTTAGGACAGGGCGTCTTCTCCTATGGCTACACCTTC
CDR3 protein: CASSLGQGVFSYGYTF

clone size: NA
D gene: NA
J gene: TRBJ1-5
V gene: TRBV30
CDR3 DNA: TGTGCCTGGAGTGCCCCGGGATCTTCGTCTCAGCCCCAGCATTTT
CDR3 protein: CAWSAPGSSSQPQHF

clone size: NA
D gene: NA
J gene: TRBJ2-2
V gene: TRBV12-3/TRBV12-4
CDR3 DNA: TGTGCCAGCAGTTTGGGAGACACCGGGGAGCTGTTTTTT
CDR3 protein: CASSLGDTGELFF

clone size: once
D gene: NA
J gene: TRBJ1-1
V gene: TRBV4-3
CDR3 DNA: TGCGCCAGCAGCCTAACGGGAGTACGGACTGAAGCTTTCTTT
CDR3 protein: CASSLTGVRTEAFF

clone size: NA
D gene: TRBD2
J gene: TRBJ2-5
V gene: TRBV5-4
CDR3 DNA: TGTGCCAGCAGCTTGGCTAGCGGACAAGAGACCCAGTACTTC
CDR3 protein: CASSLASGQETQYF

clone size: NA
D gene: TRBD2
J gene: TRBJ2-1
V gene: TRBV6-6
CDR3 DNA: TGTGCCAGCAGTTACGGGACTAGCGCCAACAGGGAGCAGTTCTTC
CDR3 protein: CASSYGTSANREQFF

clone size: few
D gene: NA
J gene: TRBJ2-3
V gene: TRBV27
CDR3 DNA: TGTGCCAGCACCCCCTCCCCAGGAACAGATACGCAGTATTTT
CDR3 protein: CASTPSPGTDTQYF

clone size: NA
D gene: TRBD2
J gene: TRBJ2-3
V gene: TRBV10-2
CDR3 DNA: TGCGCCACCGGGACTAGCGGGAGTGAAGGTACGCAGTATTTT
CDR3 protein: CATGTSGSEGTQYF

clone size: NA
D gene: NA
J gene: TRBJ1-5
V gene: TRBV30
CDR3 DNA: TGTGCCTGGAGGTCAGGGGAGTGGAGCAATCAGCCCCAGCATTTT
CDR3 protein: CAWRSGEWSNQPQHF

clone size: NA
D gene: NA
J gene: TRBJ1-1
V gene: TRBV2
CDR3 DNA: TGTGCCAGCGGCGGGTCACGGAAGGGGAACACTGAAGCTTTCTTT
CDR3 protein: CASGGSRKGNTEAFF

clone size: NA
D gene: TRBD2
J gene: TRBJ2-5
V gene: TRBV5-1
CDR3 DNA: TGCGCCAGCAGCTCAGGTAGGACTAGCGGCCAAGAGACCCAGTACTTC
CDR3 protein: CASSSGRTSGQETQYF

clone size: once
D gene: NA
J gene: TRBJ1-3
V gene: TRBV4-1
CDR3 DNA: TGCGCCAGCAGCCAAGAGTCAGGGCTTCTTGTATATTTT
CDR3 protein: CASSQESGLLVYF

clone size: NA
D gene: NA
J gene: TRBJ2-6
V gene: TRBV4-3
CDR3 DNA: TGCGCCAGCAGCCCCGAGGGGGCCAACGTCCTGACTTTC
CDR3 protein: CASSPEGANVLTF

clone size: NA
D gene: NA
J gene: TRBJ2-2
V gene: TRBV9
CDR3 DNA: TGTGCCAGCAGCATAATACGCGAGGGGGAGCTGTTTTTT
CDR3 protein: CASSIIREGELFF

clone size: NA
D gene: TRBD1
J gene: TRBJ1-4
V gene: TRBV19
CDR3 DNA: TGTGCCAGTAGTATTTCATCGGGACAGCTACTAACTAATGAAAAACTGTTTTTT
CDR3 protein: CASSISSGQLLTNEKLFF

clone size: NA
D gene: NA
J gene: TRBJ1-5
V gene: TRBV18
CDR3 DNA: TGTGCCAGCTCACTAATAAGCAATCAGCCCCAGCATTTT
CDR3 protein: CASSLISNQPQHF

clone size: NA
D gene: TRBD1
J gene: TRBJ2-5
V gene: TRBV10-3
CDR3 DNA: TGTGCCATCAGTGAAGGGACAGGAGACCAAGAGACCCAGTACTTC
CDR3 protein: CAISEGTGDQETQYF

clone size: few
D gene: NA
J gene: TRBJ2-1
V gene: TRBV24-1
CDR3 DNA: TGTGCCACCAGTGACCCAGCGGGTCATTACAATGAGCAGTTCTTC
CDR3 protein: CATSDPAGHYNEQFF

clone size: NA
D gene: TRBD1
J gene: TRBJ1-1
V gene: TRBV4-3
CDR3 DNA: TGCGCCAGCAGCTTAGACAGGGGAGTGAACACTGAAGCTTTCTTT
CDR3 protein: CASSLDRGVNTEAFF

clone size: NA
D gene: TRBD1
J gene: TRBJ2-1
V gene: TRBV19
CDR3 DNA: TGTGCCAGTAGCTTGGGGGACAGATACAATGAGCAGTTCTTC
CDR3 protein: CASSLGDRYNEQFF

clone size: NA
D gene: TRBD2
J gene: TRBJ2-1
V gene: TRBV5-4
CDR3 DNA: TGTGCCAGCAGCTTGGCACTAGCGGGAGTGAGTGAGCAGTTCTTC
CDR3 protein: CASSLALAGVSEQFF

clone size: NA
D gene: TRBD2
J gene: TRBJ2-1
V gene: TRBV3-1/TRBV3-2
CDR3 DNA: TGTGCCAGCAGCCCTCCGGGACTAGCGGGAGGGAGCTCCTACAATGAGCAGTTCTTC
CDR3 protein: CASSPPGLAGGSSYNEQFF

clone size: NA
D gene: TRBD2
J gene: TRBJ2-3
V gene: TRBV2
CDR3 DNA: TGTGCCAGCACCGAGACTAGCGGGAGAGCAGATACGCAGTATTTT
CDR3 protein: CASTETSGRADTQYF

clone size: few
D gene: TRBD1
J gene: TRBJ1-5
V gene: TRBV6-6
CDR3 DNA: TGTGCCAGCAGTCCCAAACGACAGGGGGCGCTTGGCAATCAGCCCCAGCATTTT
CDR3 protein: CASSPKRQGALGNQPQHF

clone size: NA
D gene: NA
J gene: TRBJ2-3
V gene: TRBV6-2/TRBV6-3
CDR3 DNA: TGTGCCAGCAGTTACTCGTTTCCGGGAGACACAGATACGCAGTATTTT
CDR3 protein: CASSYSFPGDTDTQYF

clone size: NA
D gene: TRBD2
J gene: TRBJ2-5
V gene: TRBV11-3
CDR3 DNA: TGTGCCAGCAGCTTAGGACCGGGAGGGCCTGGGGAGACCCAGTACTTC
CDR3 protein: CASSLGPGGPGETQYF

clone size: NA
D gene: NA
J gene: TRBJ2-1
V gene: TRBV10-3
CDR3 DNA: TGTGCCATCAGTGACTTGGGGAGGGAGCAGTTCTTC
CDR3 protein: CAISDLGREQFF

clone size: NA
D gene: TRBD2
J gene: TRBJ2-2
V gene: TRBV10-1
CDR3 DNA: TGCGCCAGCAGTCAAAAGCGGGAGGGCCTAGGCGGGGAGCTGTTTTTT
CDR3 protein: CASSQKREGLGGELFF

clone size: NA
D gene: TRBD1
J gene: TRBJ1-2
V gene: TRBV6-6
CDR3 DNA: TGTGCCAGCAGTTACACCGGGACAGAAGATGGCTACACCTTC
CDR3 protein: CASSYTGTEDGYTF

clone size: NA
D gene: TRBD1
J gene: TRBJ2-1
V gene: TRBV6-6
CDR3 DNA: TGTGCCAGCAGTTACGGGGGACAGAAGTACAATGAGCAGTTCTTC
CDR3 protein: CASSYGGQKYNEQFF

clone size: NA
D gene: NA
J gene: TRBJ1-3
V gene: TRBV9
CDR3 DNA: TGTGCCAGCAGCGGCTCCGGGATAGACTCTGGAAACACCATATATTTT
CDR3 protein: CASSGSGIDSGNTIYF

clone size: NA
D gene: TRBD1
J gene: TRBJ1-1
V gene: TRBV19
CDR3 DNA: TGTGCCAGTAGTCGCCAGGGGGACAGGAACACTGAAGCTTTCTTT
CDR3 protein: CASSRQGDRNTEAFF

clone size: NA
D gene: NA
J gene: TRBJ2-2
V gene: TRBV6-5
CDR3 DNA: TGTGCCAGCAGGTCACACAACACCGGGGAGCTGTTTTTT
CDR3 protein: CASRSHNTGELFF

clone size: NA
D gene: NA
J gene: TRBJ1-3
V gene: TRBV7-2
CDR3 DNA: TGTGCCAGCAGCCGCGGGGCGACGACTGGAAACACCATATATTTT
CDR3 protein: CASSRGATTGNTIYF

clone size: NA
D gene: NA
J gene: TRBJ1-6
V gene: TRBV30
CDR3 DNA: TGTGCCTGGAGTGAGCCGGGGGACCCTTATAATTCACCCCTCCACTTT
CDR3 protein: CAWSEPGDPYNSPLHF

clone size: NA
D gene: NA
J gene: TRBJ1-5
V gene: TRBV19
CDR3 DNA: TGTGCCAGTAGCACCTCTGGCGGGGGTTATAGCAATCAGCCCCAGCATTTT
CDR3 protein: CASSTSGGGYSNQPQHF

clone size: NA
D gene: NA
J gene: TRBJ1-6
V gene: TRBV7-6
CDR3 DNA: TGTGCCAGCAGCGAAACTGCGGGGTATATGGATTCACCCCTCCACTTT
CDR3 protein: CASSETAGYMDSPLHF

clone size: NA
D gene: TRBD2
J gene: TRBJ2-1
V gene: TRBV3-1/TRBV3-2
CDR3 DNA: TGTGCCAGCAGCCAAGGGTCGAGCGGGAGATACAATGAGCAGTTCTTC
CDR3 protein: CASSQGSSGRYNEQFF

clone size: NA
D gene: NA
J gene: TRBJ1-6
V gene: TRBV27
CDR3 DNA: TGTGCCAGCAGTTTATTAGGCCAGGGTAATTCACCCCTCCACTTT
CDR3 protein: CASSLLGQGNSPLHF

clone size: NA
D gene: TRBD1
J gene: TRBJ1-3
V gene: TRBV19
CDR3 DNA: TGTGCCAGTAGTATTTCCGGGACAGACTTTCACTCTGGAAACACCATATATTTT
CDR3 protein: CASSISGTDFHSGNTIYF

clone size: NA
D gene: TRBD1
J gene: TRBJ1-4
V gene: TRBV30
CDR3 DNA: TGTGCCTGGAGTACCCGAGGGGGCGCTAATGAAAAACTGTTTTTT
CDR3 protein: CAWSTRGGANEKLFF

clone size: NA
D gene: NA
J gene: TRBJ1-2
V gene: TRBV28
CDR3 DNA: TGTGCCAGCAGTTTACCCGGACACGATGGCTACACCTTC
CDR3 protein: CASSLPGHDGYTF

clone size: NA
D gene: NA
J gene: TRBJ1-2
V gene: TRBV7-2
CDR3 DNA: TGTGCCAGCAGCCGGGGGGGCGACTATGGCTACACCTTC
CDR3 protein: CASSRGGDYGYTF

clone size: NA
D gene: TRBD2
J gene: TRBJ2-1
V gene: TRBV7-2
CDR3 DNA: TGTGCCAGCAGCTTAGCTTCAGGGGGGCTCCTAGCGGGACCTTCCTACAATGAGCAGTTCTTC
CDR3 protein: CASSLASGGLLAGPSYNEQFF

clone size: NA
D gene: NA
J gene: TRBJ2-2
V gene: TRBV29-1
CDR3 DNA: TGCAGCGTTGACAAGAGCACCGGGGAGCTGTTTTTT
CDR3 protein: CSVDKSTGELFF

clone size: NA
D gene: NA
J gene: TRBJ2-1
V gene: TRBV24-1
CDR3 DNA: TGTGCCACCAGTGATCCCCGACAAGGCTCCTACAATGAGCAGTTCTTC
CDR3 protein: CATSDPRQGSYNEQFF

clone size: NA
D gene: NA
J gene: TRBJ1-4
V gene: TRBV27
CDR3 DNA: TGTGCCAGCAGTTTATCGAGGTGGCCAAATGAAAAACTGTTTTTT
CDR3 protein: CASSLSRWPNEKLFF

clone size: NA
D gene: TRBD2
J gene: TRBJ2-1
V gene: TRBV4-1
CDR3 DNA: TGCGCCAGCAGCCAAGATGGGGCGGGAGGGCCCCACAATGAGCAGTTCTTC
CDR3 protein: CASSQDGAGGPHNEQFF

clone size: NA
D gene: NA
J gene: TRBJ2-1
V gene: TRBV2
CDR3 DNA: TGTGCCAGCGCGGGATCCAGTTACAATGAGCAGTTCTTC
CDR3 protein: CASAGSSYNEQFF

clone size: NA
D gene: TRBD1
J gene: TRBJ1-5
V gene: TRBV6-5
CDR3 DNA: TGTGCCAGCAGTCGGACAGGGTTGCAGCCCCAGCATTTT
CDR3 protein: CASSRTGLQPQHF

clone size: NA
D gene: NA
J gene: TRBJ1-2
V gene: TRBV24-1
CDR3 DNA: TGTGCCGCCAGTGATGGGAGGAGGAGGCTCGATAACTATGGCTACACCTTC
CDR3 protein: CAASDGRRRLDNYGYTF

clone size: NA
D gene: TRBD1
J gene: TRBJ2-1
V gene: TRBV4-1
CDR3 DNA: TGCGCCAGCAGCCAAGGACAGGGGGTCACCTACAATGAGCAGTTCTTC
CDR3 protein: CASSQGQGVTYNEQFF

clone size: NA
D gene: NA
J gene: TRBJ1-2
V gene: TRBV4-1
CDR3 DNA: TGCGCCAGCAGCCTCGGAGAAAGTATGCGCTATGGCTACACCTTC
CDR3 protein: CASSLGESMRYGYTF

clone size: once
D gene: NA
J gene: TRBJ1-1
V gene: TRBV4-3
CDR3 DNA: TGCGCCAGCAGCCAAGAAGGCAGGGTAGACACTGAAGCTTTCTTT
CDR3 protein: CASSQEGRVDTEAFF

clone size: NA
D gene: NA
J gene: TRBJ2-4
V gene: TRBV6-1
CDR3 DNA: TGTGCCAGCAGTGAAAGGGGTACCGTCAAAAACATTCAGTACTTC
CDR3 protein: CASSERGTVKNIQYF

clone size: once
D gene: NA
J gene: TRBJ2-1
V gene: TRBV12-3/TRBV12-4
CDR3 DNA: TGTGCCAGCAGCCTAGACTACTACAATGAGCAGTTCTTC
CDR3 protein: CASSLDYYNEQFF

clone size: NA
D gene: TRBD2
J gene: TRBJ2-3
V gene: TRBV4-3
CDR3 DNA: TGCGCCAGCAGCCAAGGGTTTGGACTAGCGGACGATACGCAGTATTTT
CDR3 protein: CASSQGFGLADDTQYF

clone size: NA
D gene: NA
J gene: TRBJ1-1
V gene: TRBV11-3
CDR3 DNA: TGTGCCAGCAGCTTAGAATACCGGACAGAGATGAACACTGAAGCTTTCTTT
CDR3 protein: CASSLEYRTEMNTEAFF

clone size: NA
D gene: NA
J gene: TRBJ1-5
V gene: TRBV9
CDR3 DNA: TGTGCCAGCAGCGTAGGGGCAGGGAATCAGCCCCAGCATTTT
CDR3 protein: CASSVGAGNQPQHF